The 30 T cell receptor beta chains below come from one sample, sequenced in a study of CD8 T cells in ankylosing spondylitis listed by TCRdb under 2017. Results and caveats for the whole study, not just this receptor: Blood from ankylosing spondylitis patients appeared to be characterized by a TCR beta motif composed of 7 to 9 highly homologous amino acid variants.

Their antigens are not known. The method was 5' RACE. TCRdb shows the sequencer as Illumina HiSeq 2500. TCRdb cleaned the public reads at Q25 with fastp, built clones with MiXCR and kept in-frame beta chains. Rows with a matching CDR3 protein are joined into one entry that keeps the most common DNA and genes. This sample has fewer than 550,000 distinct CDR3 sequences in its table, and about 5% of those were observed once. Clones ranked in the top ten supply around 3.6% of the sample. Sequencing used blood, either unsorted or a sorted T cell fraction (not recorded which). These receptors came from a male donor with ankylosing spondylitis.

Only a few counts were recorded for this clonotype. At one boundary the junction diverges from the germline segment, which might be a read error. V usage is TRBV20-1 and J usage is TRBJ2-7; TRBD1 is a possible D gene (6 bases). Looked up from germline, CDR1 is DFQATT and CDR2 is SNEGSKA (reference sequence). The CDR3 is 16 residues long. The CDR3 here is CCASRTALFRSYEQYF. The CDR3 region has the DNA TGCTGTGCTAGTAGGACAGCTCTATTCCGGTCCTACGAGCAGTACTTC.

This clonotype was seen repeatedly, ten times or more. This chain links TRBV9 with TRBJ2-3; a weak D match, TRBD2 (6 bases). This CDR3 is 16 amino acids long. The V gene lost 4 bases and the J gene lost 2 bases, with 17 bases spanning the gap. Germline lookup yields CDR1 SGDLS and CDR2 YYNGEE. The CDR3 bases are TGTGCCAGCAGCCCCCGTCCGGGACTGACCACAGATACGCAGTATTTT. Amino acids: CASSPRPGLTTDTQYF.

This clonotype was recorded a few times. The chain is built from TRBV30 and TRBJ2-1; 10 positions match TRBD2. Germline CDR1 GTSNPN, CDR2 SVGIG (reference sequence). CDR3 length: 15 residues. Trimming at V came to 5 bases and at J to 2 bases, leaving 6 bases not matched to a gene. The DNA of the CDR3 is TGTGCCTGGGCATCCGGGACTAGCGCCTACAATGAGCAGTTCTTC. This translates into CAWASGTSAYNEQFF.

The V gene is TRBV3-1, the J gene TRBJ2-3; unclear D gene. CDR3 length: 12 residues. V dropped 5 bases and J dropped 6 bases, with 9 bases sitting between them. CDR1 is LGHDT and CDR2 is YNNKEL in the germline V gene (reference sequence). The CDR3 here is CASSDRPDTQYF. The CDR3 coding sequence is TGTGCCAGCAGCGATAGGCCGGATACGCAGTATTTT.

This clonotype was observed many times. The rearrangement links TRBV7-3 to TRBJ2-2, with TRBD2 identical over 7 bases. The CDR3 totals 17 residues. CDR1 and CDR2 (germline): SGHTA, FQGTGA. V was clipped by 5 bases and J by 5 bases; unmatched bases: 14. CDR3 region: CASSPSAAAGETGELFF. CDR3 DNA: TGTGCCAGCAGCCCTAGCGCGGCGGCGGGGGAAACCGGGGAGCTGTTTTTT.

This clonotype was observed many times. The gene calls are TRBV5-1 and TRBJ1-4; D is possibly TRBD1 (5 bases). Looked up from germline, CDR1 is SGHRS and CDR2 is YFSETQ. Trimming shortened V by 2 bases and J by 4 bases, and 18 bases separated the two germline ends. CDR3 length equals 17 residues. The chain's CDR3 is CASSFSPRQLDNEKLFF. The CDR3 bases are TGCGCCAGCAGCTTTTCCCCCCGACAGCTTGATAATGAAAAACTGTTTTTT. Supplemented by reference TRBV5-1 and TRBJ1-4, the full variable domain reads KAGVTQTPRYLIKTRGQQVTLSCSPISGHRSVSWYQQTPGQGLQFLFEYFSETQRNKGNFPGRFSGRQFSNSRSEMNVSTLELGDSALYLCASSFSPRQLDNEKLFFGSGTQLSVL.

This clonotype has a count of ten or more. This rearrangement joins TRBV6-2 or TRBV6-3 to TRBJ2-1; D might be TRBD2 (6 bases). V was shortened by 7 bases and J by 4 bases, with 17 bases between the two germline ends. This CDR3 region has 15 residues. Germline CDR1 and CDR2: MNHEY and SVGEGT. CDR3 nucleotides: TGTGCCAGCAATGACCGAGCGGGCATATACAATGAGCAGTTCTTC. Translated, it gives CASNDRAGIYNEQFF.

This clonotype appeared many times. This rearrangement joins TRBV28 to TRBJ2-3, with 8 bases that match TRBD2. Trimming removed 3 bases from V and 2 bases from J; junction bases left unmatched: 7. The CDR3 has 16 amino acids. CDR1 is MDHEN, CDR2 SYDVKM, per germline. The CDR3 bases are TGTGCCAGCAGTTTTTCGGGCGGGAGGCTCACAGATACGCAGTATTTT. As protein: CASSFSGGRLTDTQYF.

The table lists this clonotype with many counts. The chain is built from TRBV24-1 and TRBJ2-2; D remains ambiguous. The CDR3 has 14 residues. Trimming left V 1 base short and J 1 base short, with 3 bases between. The germline V gene encodes CDR1 KGHDR and CDR2 SFDVKD. In DNA, the CDR3 is TGTGCCACCAGTGATTTCCAGAACACCGGGGAGCTGTTTTTT. This translates into CATSDFQNTGELFF.

This clonotype was found many times. The V gene is TRBV4-2, the J gene TRBJ2-1; a weak D match, TRBD2 (6 bases). This CDR3 has 14 residues. The ends were cut back, 3 bases at V and 8 bases at J, with 14 bases in the middle. Germline lookup yields CDR1 LGHNA and CDR2 YNFKEQ. The CDR3 is CASSQSTSTDEQFF. CDR3 sequence (DNA): TGTGCCAGCAGCCAGTCGACTAGTACGGATGAGCAGTTCTTC.

This clonotype was detected many times. This chain joins TRBV6-5 and TRBJ2-7; TRBD1 agrees at 10 bases. V trimming: 2 bases; J trimming: 3 bases; junction bases outside the gene matches: 7. This CDR3 has 16 amino acids. Germline-derived CDR1 and CDR2 are MNHEY and SVGAGI. The CDR3 DNA reads as TGTGCCAGCAGTTACCTATCGGACAGGGGGGTCTACGAGCAGTACTTC. Protein product: CASSYLSDRGVYEQYF.

This clonotype was seen many times. The chain recombines TRBV5-1 with TRBJ1-5; D is undetermined. The V end was cut by 4 bases, the J end by 5 bases, with 13 bases between. From germline, CDR1 is SGHRS and CDR2 YFSETQ. This CDR3 is built from 14 residues. The DNA for the CDR3 is TGCGCCAGCAGCCCCTCCGGGATTTATCAGCCCCAGCATTTT. Its protein is CASSPSGIYQPQHF.

This clonotype was counted ten times or more. CDR3: CASSQGPLNTGELFF. The CDR3 DNA reads as TGCGCCAGCAGCCAAGGGCCGTTGAACACCGGGGAGCTGTTTTTT. This sequence joins TRBV4-1 and TRBJ2-2; D not resolved. Trimming took off 1 base at V and 1 base at J, with 7 bases between the two ends. CDR1 and CDR2 (germline): MGHRA, YSYEKL. This CDR3 contains 15 residues.

On this clonotype: A much larger clone differs from this one at a single base, so this may be a read error. The chain has TRBV5-1 and TRBJ1-2; D remains unclear. Germline-derived CDR1 and CDR2 are SGHRS and YFSETQ. Trimming pared 0 bases from V and 9 bases from J, leaving 9 bases between. This CDR3 region has 12 residues. The CDR3 region is CASSLDGFRYTF. As DNA, the CDR3 is TGCGCCAGCAGCTTGGACGGTTTCCGCTACACCTTC.

This clonotype was counted between two and nine times. The gene calls are TRBV4-2 and TRBJ2-2; possible D gene TRBD1, 5 bases. From germline, CDR1 is LGHNA and CDR2 YNFKEQ. Trimming removed 1 base at V and 2 bases at J, with 11 bases between. CDR3 length: 16 residues. In DNA, the CDR3 is TGTGCCAGCAGCCAAGGGCAGGGCCTAAACACCGGGGAGCTGTTTTTT. It specifies CASSQGQGLNTGELFF.

Concerning this clonotype itself: A read error may explain this, as a much larger clone is one base away. The CDR3 region has the DNA TGTGCCAGCAGTTACAGACGGTCTACGACGGGCTCTGGCTACACCTTC. It translates to CASSYRRSTTGSGYTF. The chain has TRBV6-5 and TRBJ1-2; no definite D call. Trimming left V 2 bases short and J 7 bases short, with 20 bases between. Germline V CDR1 and CDR2: MNHEY, SVGAGI. This CDR3 contains 16 residues.

This clonotype was recorded at least ten times. This sequence joins TRBV7-2 and TRBJ1-4, with TRBD1 as a possible D gene (6 bases). Trimming cost V 5 bases and J 7 bases, with 14 bases left between them. The CDR3 consists of 14 residues. Germline V gene lookup returns CDR1 SGHTA and CDR2 FQGNSA. The CDR3 region is CASSLRAGVEKLFF. The CDR3 DNA sequence: TGTGCCAGCAGCCTTAGGGCAGGGGTTGAAAAACTGTTTTTT.

This clonotype was picked up many times. Compared with germline, one end of the junction differs, possibly owing to a read error. V usage is TRBV5-1 and J usage is TRBJ1-5; unclear D gene. CDR1 is SGHRS and CDR2 is YFSETQ in the germline V gene. The CDR3 loop spans 15 amino acids. CDR3 in amino acids: CASSLGYGGNQPQHF. The CDR3 nucleotides are TGCGCCAGCAGTTTGGGGTATGGAGGCAATCAGCCCCAGCATTTT.

This clonotype was detected ten times or more. The chain has TRBV12-3 or TRBV12-4 and TRBJ2-1, with D possibly matching TRBD2 (6 bases). Trimming removed 6 bases at V and 3 bases at J, with 15 bases between. The CDR3 consists of 15 residues. The CDR3 bases are TGTGCCAGCAGCCCCGGGACTTTGGTCTACAATGAGCAGTTCTTC. This translates into CASSPGTLVYNEQFF.

This clonotype was observed at least ten times. The DNA of the CDR3 is TGCAGTGCTAGTGAACAGGGTCAGCCCCAGCATTTT. Protein sequence: CSASEQGQPQHF. The V and J genes are TRBV20-1 and TRBJ1-5; the D gene is possibly TRBD1 (6 bases). Trimming removed 3 bases from V and 6 bases from J, with 9 bases in between. Germline V CDR1 and CDR2: DFQATT, SNEGSKA (reference sequence). There are 12 residues in the CDR3.

Comment on this clonotype: Possible read error: a much larger clone is one base away. It is likely a read error, because the conserved phenylalanine at the end of the CDR3 is missing. J is TRBJ2-2 and V is TRBV6-1, with D perhaps TRBD1 or TRBD2 (5 bases each). V was clipped by 6 bases and J by 0 bases, with 11 bases between them. Germline assignment: CDR1 MNHNS and CDR2 SASEGT. This CDR3 is 15 amino acids long. The CDR3 region is CASSPGDANTGELFI. The DNA of the CDR3 is TGTGCCAGCAGCCCCGGGGACGCGAACACCGGGGAGCTGTTTATT.

This clonotype was seen ten or more times. At one end the junction does not follow the germline gene, possibly because of a read error. The chain carries TRBV27 and TRBJ2-1; D is unclear. The CDR3 spans 11 residues. CDR1 and CDR2 (germline): MNHEY, SMNVEV (reference sequence). The CDR3 nucleotides are TGTGCTAGCAGTTTAGGTATTGAGCAGTTCTTC. Translated: CASSLGIEQFF.

This clonotype was observed many times. The chain is built from TRBV27 and TRBJ2-1, with D hard to call. CDR1 is MNHEY, CDR2 SMNVEV, per germline (reference sequence). V lost 4 bases and J lost 7, with 11 bases in between. This CDR3 contains 13 residues. The CDR3 is CASSSPMGNEQFF. In DNA, the CDR3 is TGTGCCAGCAGTTCGCCTATGGGGAATGAGCAGTTCTTC.

This clonotype was recorded at least ten times. This chain uses TRBV5-1 with TRBJ2-5; D tentatively fits TRBD1 or TRBD2 (7 bases each). This CDR3 is built from 17 residues. Germline V gives CDR1 SGHRS, CDR2 YFSETQ. V dropped 4 bases and J dropped 2 bases, with 21 bases sitting between them. This chain's CDR3 is CASSRGDSEMSQETQYF. The CDR3 nucleotides read TGCGCCAGCAGCCGGGGGGACAGCGAAATGTCTCAAGAGACCCAGTACTTC.

This clonotype was detected ten times or more. CDR3 sequence reads: CASSFGPEAFF. The DNA for the CDR3 is TGTGCCAGCAGCTTCGGCCCCGAAGCTTTCTTT. The chain links TRBV7-9 to TRBJ1-1; D is ambiguous. Trimming removed 3 bases at V and 8 bases at J, with 7 bases between. The V gene's germline CDR1 is SEHNR and CDR2 FQNEAQ (reference sequence). The length of the CDR3 is 11 residues.

The rearrangement uses TRBV27 and TRBJ1-5; a possible D gene is TRBD1 (5 bases). With 5 bases removed from V and 4 bases from J, the gap between germline ends came to 15 bases. The CDR3 length is 15 residues. Germline V lookup: CDR1 MNHEY, CDR2 SMNVEV (reference sequence). The CDR3 DNA reads TGTGCCAGCAGTGGCCTGGGGGGTCCTAATCAGCCCCAGCATTTT. Protein product: CASSGLGGPNQPQHF.

This clonotype was observed many times. The DNA of the CDR3 is TGCGCCAGCACCCGTGACAGGTCCTATGGCTACACCTTC. Its translation: CASTRDRSYGYTF. V and J are TRBV5-1 and TRBJ1-2, with D tentatively TRBD1 (6 bases). The V and J ends lost 6 bases and 4 bases respectively, with 13 bases between them. CDR1 and CDR2 from the germline V gene are SGHRS and YFSETQ. The CDR3 spans 13 residues.

This clonotype was seen many times. The rearrangement uses TRBV29-1 and TRBJ2-5; D unresolved. Germline values: CDR1 SQVTM, CDR2 ANQGSEA. The CDR3 length is 14 residues. The germline V and J ends were trimmed by 6 bases and 4 bases, with 18 bases remaining between them. The CDR3 sequence is CSVRALLRGETQYF. CDR3 bases: TGCAGCGTAAGGGCCCTCTTGCGTGGAGAGACCCAGTACTTC.

The table lists this clonotype with many counts. The genes are TRBV7-2 and TRBJ1-3; 9 bases align to TRBD1. The V gene end was trimmed by 4 bases and the J gene end by 4 bases; junction bases not matched to a gene: 2. Germline assignment: CDR1 SGHTA and CDR2 FQGNSA. The CDR3 covers 14 residues. The chain's CDR3 is CASSSDRGGNTIYF. CDR3 nucleotide sequence: TGTGCCAGCAGCTCCGACAGGGGGGGAAACACCATATATTTT.

This clonotype showed up many times. The CDR3 spells CAIGGQAQQYF. As DNA, the CDR3 is TGTGCCATCGGGGGACAGGCCCAGCAGTACTTC. V and J are TRBV10-3 and TRBJ2-7; 8 nucleotides line up with TRBD1. The germline V gene encodes CDR1 ENHRY and CDR2 SYGVKD. Losses at the gene ends were 8 bases for V and 8 bases for J; bases not matched to a gene: 5. The CDR3 covers 11 residues.